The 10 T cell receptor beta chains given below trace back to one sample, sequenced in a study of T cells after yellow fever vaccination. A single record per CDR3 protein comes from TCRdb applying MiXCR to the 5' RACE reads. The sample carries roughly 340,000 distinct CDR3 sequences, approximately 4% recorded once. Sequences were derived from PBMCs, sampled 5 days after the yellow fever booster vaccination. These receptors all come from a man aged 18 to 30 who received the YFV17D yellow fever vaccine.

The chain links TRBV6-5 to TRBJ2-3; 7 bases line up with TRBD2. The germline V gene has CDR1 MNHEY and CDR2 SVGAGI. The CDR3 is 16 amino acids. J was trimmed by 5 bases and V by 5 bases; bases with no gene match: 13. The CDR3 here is CASSPKQAGFGDTQYF. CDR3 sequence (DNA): TGTGCCAGCAGTCCGAAACAAGCGGGGTTTGGAGATACGCAGTATTTT.

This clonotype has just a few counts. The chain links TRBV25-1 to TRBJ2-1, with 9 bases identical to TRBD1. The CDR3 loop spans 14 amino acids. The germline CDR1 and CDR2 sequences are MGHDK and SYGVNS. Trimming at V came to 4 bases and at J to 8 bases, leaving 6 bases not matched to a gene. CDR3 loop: CASSGGQGLDEQFF. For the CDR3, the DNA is TGTGCCAGCAGTGGAGGACAGGGGCTGGATGAGCAGTTCTTC.

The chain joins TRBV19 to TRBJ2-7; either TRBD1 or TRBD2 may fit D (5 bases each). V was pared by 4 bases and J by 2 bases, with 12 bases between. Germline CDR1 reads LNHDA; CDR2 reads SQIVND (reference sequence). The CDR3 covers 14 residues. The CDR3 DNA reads TGTGCCAGTAGTAGGGGGACGGTTCCCTACGAGCAGTACTTC. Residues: CASSRGTVPYEQYF. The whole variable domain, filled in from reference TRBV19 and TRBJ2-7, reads DGGITQSPKYLFRKEGQNVTLSCEQNLNHDAMYWYRQDPGQGLRLIYYSQIVNDFQKGDIAEGYSVSREKKESFPLTVTSAQKNPTAFYLCASSRGTVPYEQYFGPGTRLTVT.

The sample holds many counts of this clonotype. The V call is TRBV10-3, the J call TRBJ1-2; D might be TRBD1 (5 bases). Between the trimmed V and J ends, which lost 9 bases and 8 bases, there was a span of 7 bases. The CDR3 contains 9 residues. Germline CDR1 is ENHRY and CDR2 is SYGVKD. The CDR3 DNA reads TGTGCCATAGGGGACGGCTACACCTTC. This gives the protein CAIGDGYTF.

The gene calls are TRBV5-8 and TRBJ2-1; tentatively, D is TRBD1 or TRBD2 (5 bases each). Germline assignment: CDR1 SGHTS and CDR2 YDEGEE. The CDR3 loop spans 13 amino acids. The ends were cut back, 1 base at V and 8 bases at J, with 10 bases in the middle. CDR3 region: CASSLYLGDEQFF. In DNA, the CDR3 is TGTGCCAGCAGCTTGTACCTGGGGGATGAGCAGTTCTTC.

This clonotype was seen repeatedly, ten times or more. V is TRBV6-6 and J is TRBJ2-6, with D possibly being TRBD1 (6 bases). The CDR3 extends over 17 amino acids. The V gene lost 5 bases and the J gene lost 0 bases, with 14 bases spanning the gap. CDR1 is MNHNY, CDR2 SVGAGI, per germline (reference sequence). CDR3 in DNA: TGTGCCAGCAGTCACCCGGGACACTACTCTGGGGCCAACGTCCTGACTTTC. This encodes CASSHPGHYSGANVLTF.

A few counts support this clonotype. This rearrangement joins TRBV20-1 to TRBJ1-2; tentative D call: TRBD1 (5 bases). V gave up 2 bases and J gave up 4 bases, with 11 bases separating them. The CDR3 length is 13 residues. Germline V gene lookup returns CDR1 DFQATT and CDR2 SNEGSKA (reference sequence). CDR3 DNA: TGCAGTGCTAGACAGGGAGGGATCTATGGCTACACCTTC. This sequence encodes CSARQGGIYGYTF.

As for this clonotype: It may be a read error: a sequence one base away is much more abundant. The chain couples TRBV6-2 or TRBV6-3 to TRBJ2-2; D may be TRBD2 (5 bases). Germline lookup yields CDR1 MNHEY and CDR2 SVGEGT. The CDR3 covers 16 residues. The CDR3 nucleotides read TGTGCCAGCAGTTCCGCTCGAGTTCTGGGAACCGGGGTGCTGTTTTTT. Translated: CASSSARVLGTGVLFF.

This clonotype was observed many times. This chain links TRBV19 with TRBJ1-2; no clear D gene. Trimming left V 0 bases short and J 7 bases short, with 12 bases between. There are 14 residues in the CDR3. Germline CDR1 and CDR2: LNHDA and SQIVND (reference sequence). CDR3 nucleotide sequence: TGTGCCAGTAGTATAGATCGCCGAGGGATTGGCTACACCTTC. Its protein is CASSIDRRGIGYTF.

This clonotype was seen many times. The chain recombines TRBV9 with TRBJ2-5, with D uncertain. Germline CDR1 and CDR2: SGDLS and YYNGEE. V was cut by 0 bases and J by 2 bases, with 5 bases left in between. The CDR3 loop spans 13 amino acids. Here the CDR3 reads CASSVAGQETQYF. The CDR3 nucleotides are TGTGCCAGCAGCGTAGCCGGGCAAGAGACCCAGTACTTC.